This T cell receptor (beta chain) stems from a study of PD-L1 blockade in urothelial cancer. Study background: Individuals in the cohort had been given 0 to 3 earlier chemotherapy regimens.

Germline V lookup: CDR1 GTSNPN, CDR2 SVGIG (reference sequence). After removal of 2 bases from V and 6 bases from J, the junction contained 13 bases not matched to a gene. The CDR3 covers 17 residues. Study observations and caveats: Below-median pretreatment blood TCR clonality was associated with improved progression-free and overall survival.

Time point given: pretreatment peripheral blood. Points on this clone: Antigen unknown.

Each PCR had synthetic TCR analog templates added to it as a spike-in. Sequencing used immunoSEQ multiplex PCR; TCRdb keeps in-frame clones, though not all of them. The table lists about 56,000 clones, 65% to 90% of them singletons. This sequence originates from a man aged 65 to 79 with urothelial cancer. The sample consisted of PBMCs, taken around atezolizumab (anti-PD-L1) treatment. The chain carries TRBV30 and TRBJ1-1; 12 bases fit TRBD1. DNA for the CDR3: TGTGCCTGGAGTTCGTGGGGACAGGGGGCCGCTAGCGCTGAAGCTTTCTTT. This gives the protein CAWSSWGQGAASAEAFF.